This T cell receptor beta chain was recovered during a study of cytomegalovirus exposure and HLA in healthy donors. V shed 5 bases and J 5 bases; nucleotides not matched to a gene: 8. CDR1 is KGHSH and CDR2 is LQKENI in the germline V gene. This CDR3 region has 15 residues. PCR involved 60 Vbeta and 13 Jbeta primers. The repertoire was sequenced with immunoSEQ multiplex PCR; TCRdb's copy has only in-frame clones and lacks some. The sample consists of about 160,000 clones, more than 65% of them appearing once. Sequences were obtained from PBMCs. This receptor was identified in a man aged 18 to 29 in good health and CMV-seropositive. The chain recombines TRBV18 with TRBJ2-5; 10 nucleotides agree with TRBD1. The CDR3 nucleotides read TGTGCCAGCTCAACCGGGACAGGGGTTTTCGAGACCCAGTACTTC. Translated: CASSTGTGVFETQYF.